This T cell receptor (beta chain) was obtained from a study of HIV-infected patients and healthy controls. General study points: Slight age and sex differences between study cohorts did not explain the diversity differences.

Alpha and beta constant-region primers primed reverse transcription of 500 to 550 ng RNA. Separate chain-specific third strand synthesis with multiplexing indices produced the alpha and beta libraries. The library had 12-nucleotide molecular identifiers formed by two random hexamers joined together. TCRdb re-derived calls from the 5' RACE reads in MiXCR, one entry per CDR3 protein. This table has 10,000 to 15,000 distinct CDR3 sequences, 11% appearing once. All unsorted peripheral T cells were captured because whole blood was used without fractionation. In its sample, this clonotype ranks as medium-sized. Its target is unknown. Per the germline V gene, CDR1 is SQVTM and CDR2 is ANQGSEA. This CDR3 has 13 amino acids. After removal of 7 bases from V and 4 bases from J, the junction contained 7 bases not matched to a gene.

This chain uses TRBV29-1 with TRBJ2-1; 7 bases line up with TRBD2. Input material: blood. This sequence originates from an adult in good health. The CDR3 sequence: CSAEAGDYNEQFF. CDR3 coding DNA: TGCAGCGCCGAGGCGGGAGATTACAATGAGCAGTTCTTC.